This TCR beta chain was captured by sequencing in a study of vaccination and CD4 T cells after COVID-19. As for the study in general: The post-vaccine samples came a median 72 days after dose two (range 14 to 241). Study-wide results and caveats: Convalescent patients studied were relatively few, and early post-infection timepoints were absent.

The assay that was used to sequence DNA from cultured CD4+ T cells was the Oncomine TCR Beta short-read assay. TCRdb fed the PCR reads into MiXCR, producing one record per CDR3 protein. The profile shows around 10,000 distinct CDR3 sequences, approximately 49% of them singletons. Comments on this clonotype: Its antigen remains unknown.

Treatment noted: approximately nine-day PBMC culture with coronavirus spike peptide pools or control peptides (ViraFEST assay). The sample comprised CD4+ T cells from blood, cultured in vitro. This sequence originates from a human donor who had recovered from COVID-19.

As DNA, the CDR3 is TGTGCCTGGATACTTATGAACACTGAAGCTTTCTTT. It codes for CAWILMNTEAFF. The rearrangement uses TRBV30 and TRBJ1-1; D not resolved. The CDR3 covers 12 residues. Germline V gives CDR1 GTSNPN, CDR2 SVGIG (reference sequence). Trimming removed 4 bases from V and 0 bases from J, with 6 bases in between.